Below are 4 T cell receptor beta chains sequenced from a single sample in a study of T-cell reconstitution after alpha-beta-depleted transplantation in children (dated by TCRdb to the mid-2010s). The treatment or condition label here, explained by the study, means: allogeneic hematopoietic cell transplantation with graft depleted of TCRalphabeta T cells and CD19 B cells. The library was made by PCR. The sequencer was an Illumina HiSeq 2500. TCR library preparation used molecular barcoding, with unique molecular identifiers applied to normalize quantification of the TCRbeta repertoire. Using fastp at Q25 and MiXCR, TCRdb reprocessed the public reads and kept productive beta chains. Each record represents a unique CDR3 protein, reported with the most common genes and DNA among its rows. The sample table shows a few hundred thousand distinct CDR3 sequences, and approximately 30% are seen once. About a third of the sample belongs to the ten largest clones.

The input for sequencing was PBMCs, taken before TCRalphabeta/CD19-depleted stem cell transplant. Source of these receptors: a boy in the first two years of life with Wiskott-Aldrich syndrome, due to receive a stem cell transplant.

This clonotype has a handful of counts. This chain connects TRBV18 to TRBJ1-1, with 7 bases lining up with TRBD1. V was clipped by 5 bases and J by 4 bases; unmatched bases: 4. The CDR3 is made up of 13 amino acids. Germline V lookup: CDR1 KGHSH, CDR2 LQKENI. The CDR3 DNA reads TGTGCCAGCTCATCACAGGGGAGCACTGAAGCTTTCTTT. Encoded protein: CASSSQGSTEAFF.

V is TRBV20-1 and J is TRBJ2-1; tentatively, D is TRBD1 or TRBD2 (5 bases each). Trimming removed 1 base at V and 8 bases at J, with 15 bases between. CDR1 and CDR2 (germline): DFQATT, SNEGSKA (reference sequence). The CDR3 has 14 residues. The CDR3 coding sequence is TGCAGTGCTAGAGGAGGGGCAGGGTTCGATGAGCAGTTCTTC. It encodes CSARGGAGFDEQFF.

This clonotype was counted a few times. V and J are TRBV2 and TRBJ2-7; a weak D match, TRBD2 (5 bases). This CDR3 contains 16 residues. The V and J ends lost 0 bases and 0 bases respectively, with 12 bases between them. The germline V gene encodes CDR1 SNHLY and CDR2 FYNNEI. CDR3 amino acids: CASSEAAGVNSYEQYF. The DNA for the CDR3 is TGTGCCAGCAGTGAAGCCGCGGGCGTTAACTCCTACGAGCAGTACTTC.

The table lists this clonotype with a count of one. The rearrangement joins TRBV15 to TRBJ2-7; 7 nucleotides agree with TRBD2. Germline V lookup: CDR1 LNHNV, CDR2 YYDKDF (reference sequence). The CDR3 has 16 residues. The V segment lost 0 bases and the J segment 3 bases; nucleotides outside the gene matches: 8. CDR3: CATSRDLAGDGYEQYF. The CDR3 DNA sequence: TGTGCCACCAGCAGAGATCTCGCGGGAGATGGCTACGAGCAGTACTTC.